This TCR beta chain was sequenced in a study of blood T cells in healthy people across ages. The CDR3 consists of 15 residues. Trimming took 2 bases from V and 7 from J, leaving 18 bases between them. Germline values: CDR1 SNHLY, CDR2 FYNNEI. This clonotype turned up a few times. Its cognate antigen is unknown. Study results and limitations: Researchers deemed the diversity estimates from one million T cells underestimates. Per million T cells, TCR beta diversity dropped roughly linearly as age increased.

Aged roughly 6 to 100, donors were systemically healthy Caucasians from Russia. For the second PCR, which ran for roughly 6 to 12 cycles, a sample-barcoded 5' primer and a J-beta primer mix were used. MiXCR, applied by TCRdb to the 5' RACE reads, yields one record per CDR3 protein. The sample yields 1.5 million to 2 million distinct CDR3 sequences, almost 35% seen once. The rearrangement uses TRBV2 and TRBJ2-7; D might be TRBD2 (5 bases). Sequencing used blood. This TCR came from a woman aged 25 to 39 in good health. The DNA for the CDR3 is TGTGCCAGCAGTGAAAGTTCTGCGCGTCTAGCTGAGCAGTACTTC. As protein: CASSESSARLAEQYF.